The clone carrying this T cell receptor (beta chain) showed up just once. Its antigen is unknown. The sample comes from a study of T cell responses to AZD1222 COVID-19 vaccine. Study details: Analysis merged second doses at about 4 or about 12 weeks.

Study-level points and caveats: Donors skewed white British and female; clonal diversity was possibly underestimated. Spike-specific TCR repertoires showed rising breadth and depth after two AZD1222 doses.

Clones were read by immunoSEQ multiplex PCR, and TCRdb kept only the in-frame ones, dropping some. The data contain 130,000 to 150,000 clones, about 90% of them seen just once; the ten biggest clones take up 4% to 6%. The CDR3 runs to 15 residues. Germline V CDR1 and CDR2: SEHNR, FQNEAQ (reference sequence). The V end lost 3 bases, the J end lost 4 bases, and 15 bases lay between the germline ends. The chain recombines TRBV7-9 with TRBJ1-2, with unresolved D. The receptor comes from an adult in good health. The source material was peripheral blood, sampled on day 0 of AZD1222 vaccination. The CDR3 loop reads CASSLAVDGGYGYTF. The CDR3 DNA sequence: TGTGCCAGCAGCTTGGCGGTCGACGGTGGCTATGGCTACACCTTC. Together with reference TRBV7-9 and TRBJ1-2, the CDR3 gives the full variable domain: DTGVSQNPRHKITKRGQNVTFRCDPISEHNRLYWYRQTLGQGPEFLTYFQNEAQLEKSRLLSDRFSAERPKGSFSTLEIQRTEQGDSAMYLCASSLAVDGGYGYTFGSGTRLTVV.